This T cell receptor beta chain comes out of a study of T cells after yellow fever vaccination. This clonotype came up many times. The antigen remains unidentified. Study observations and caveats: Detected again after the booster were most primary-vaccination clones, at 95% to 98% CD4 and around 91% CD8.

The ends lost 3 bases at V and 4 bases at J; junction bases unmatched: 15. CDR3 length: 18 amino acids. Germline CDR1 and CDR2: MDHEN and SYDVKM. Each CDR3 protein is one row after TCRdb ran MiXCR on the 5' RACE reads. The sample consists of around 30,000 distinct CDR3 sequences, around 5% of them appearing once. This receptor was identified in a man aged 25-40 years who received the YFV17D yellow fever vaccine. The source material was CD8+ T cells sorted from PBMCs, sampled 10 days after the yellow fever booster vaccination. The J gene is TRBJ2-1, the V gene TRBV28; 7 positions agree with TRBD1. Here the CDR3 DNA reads TGTGCCAGCAGTTTGGTTGAAACCTGGGACAGTAGGTACAATGAGCAGTTCTTC. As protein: CASSLVETWDSRYNEQFF.